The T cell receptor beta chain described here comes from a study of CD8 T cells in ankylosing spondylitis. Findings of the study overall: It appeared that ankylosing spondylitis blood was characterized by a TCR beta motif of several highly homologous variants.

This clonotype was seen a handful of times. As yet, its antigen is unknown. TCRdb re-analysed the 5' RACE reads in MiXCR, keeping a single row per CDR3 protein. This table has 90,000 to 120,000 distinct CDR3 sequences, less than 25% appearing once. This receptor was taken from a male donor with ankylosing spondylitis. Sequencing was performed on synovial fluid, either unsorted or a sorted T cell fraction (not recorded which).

In DNA, the CDR3 is TGTGCCACCGGGACAGAGAAAACCGGGGAGCTGTTTTTT. Its translation: CATGTEKTGELFF. The V call is TRBV24-1, the J call TRBJ2-2; 7 bases match TRBD1. V gave up 9 bases and J gave up 5 bases; unmatched junction bases: 5. This CDR3 comprises 13 residues. The germline CDR1 and CDR2 sequences are KGHDR and SFDVKD.